These 28 T cell receptor beta chains originate from one sample sequenced in a study of blood T cells in healthy people across ages. Then a second PCR, running roughly 7 to 11 cycles, was carried out with a sample-barcoded 5' primer and a J-beta primer mix. From the 5' RACE reads, TCRdb called clonotypes with MiXCR, one entry per CDR3 protein. The repertoire holds about 1.1 million distinct CDR3 sequences, around two fifths seen once, with over 10% in the top ten. The sample was blood. These receptors came from a man aged 18 to 29 in good health.

The count of this clonotype is one. The gene calls are TRBV7-8 and TRBJ1-5; 7 bases are a match to TRBD1. Looked up from germline, CDR1 is SGHVS and CDR2 is FQNEAQ. The CDR3 is 13 residues long. The V segment lost 1 base and the J segment 11 bases; nucleotides outside the gene matches: 5. CDR3 residues: CASSLGSGQAQHF. The DNA of the CDR3 is TGTGCCAGCAGCTTAGGATCAGGACAGGCCCAGCATTTT.

This clonotype was counted between two and nine times. The chain combines TRBV10-3 with TRBJ1-1; D may be TRBD1 (5 bases). The CDR3 contains 11 residues. CDR1 and CDR2 (germline): ENHRY, SYGVKD. V was trimmed by 10 bases and J by 1 base, leaving 7 bases between them. The CDR3 loop is CATTGNTEAFF. The CDR3 nucleotides read TGTGCCACTACAGGGAACACTGAAGCTTTCTTT.

In its sample, this clonotype was seen a few times. The chain couples TRBV5-1 to TRBJ2-5; 8 bases are a match to TRBD1. V dropped 4 bases and J dropped 1; count of bases not matched to a gene: 3. The germline V gene has CDR1 SGHRS and CDR2 YFSETQ. This CDR3 is built from 14 residues. The CDR3 DNA is TGCGCCAGCAGCCCGGGACAGGCCCAAGAGACCCAGTACTTC. This codes for CASSPGQAQETQYF.

The genes are TRBV18 and TRBJ1-1; 7 nucleotides agree with TRBD1. V lost 5 bases, J lost 4 bases, and 7 bases stayed unmatched. CDR1 is KGHSH and CDR2 is LQKENI in the germline V gene. This CDR3 region has 14 residues. CDR3 coding DNA: TGTGCCAGCTCAACCAGGGGGAGGGGCACTGAAGCTTTCTTT. Amino acid sequence: CASSTRGRGTEAFF.

A few counts support this clonotype. The chain couples TRBV10-3 to TRBJ2-1; 8 positions agree with TRBD1. The CDR3 consists of 12 residues. Germline assignment: CDR1 ENHRY and CDR2 SYGVKD. The junction had 2 bases not matched to a gene; V was cut back by 3 bases and J by 10 bases. CDR3 in amino acids: CAISDRTGEQFF. The CDR3 nucleotides read TGTGCCATCAGTGACCGGACAGGGGAGCAGTTCTTC.

The CDR3, as DNA: TGTGCCAGCAGCCTTACATGGGCCCCAGATACGCAGTATTTT. Protein sequence: CASSLTWAPDTQYF. The chain combines TRBV3-1 with TRBJ2-3; no reliable D call. Germline V CDR1 and CDR2: LGHDT, YNNKEL (reference sequence). V lost 4 bases to trimming and J lost 4 bases, with 12 bases between them. CDR3 length: 14 amino acids.

The chain recombines TRBV9 with TRBJ2-1, with TRBD2 identical over 12 bases. The CDR3 has 17 amino acids. The ends lost 4 bases at V and 4 bases at J; junction bases unmatched: 9. Germline CDR1 SGDLS, CDR2 YYNGEE. CDR3: CASSPRTSGNYYNEQFF. The CDR3 DNA is TGTGCCAGCAGCCCCCGGACTAGCGGGAACTATTACAATGAGCAGTTCTTC.

This clonotype was recorded a few times. This chain links TRBV6-5 with TRBJ1-2; D not certain. The CDR3 totals 15 residues. Germline lookup yields CDR1 MNHEY and CDR2 SVGAGI. Trimming cost V 3 bases and J 1 base, with 12 bases left between them. The CDR3 DNA sequence: TGTGCCAGCAGTTATTTGCAGGAGGGTAACTATGGCTACACCTTC. Translation gives CASSYLQEGNYGYTF.

This clonotype was detected once. The J gene is TRBJ2-3, the V gene TRBV9; 10 nucleotides match TRBD2. CDR3 length: 15 amino acids. V shed 2 bases and J 5 bases; nucleotides not matched to a gene: 5. Germline V lookup: CDR1 SGDLS, CDR2 YYNGEE. Here the CDR3 reads CASSVDPSGGDTQYF. Written as DNA, the CDR3 is TGTGCCAGCAGCGTGGATCCTAGCGGGGGAGATACGCAGTATTTT.

This clonotype turned up a few times. The J gene is TRBJ1-2, the V gene TRBV5-6, with D unclear. The CDR3 totals 14 residues. The ends were cut back, 3 bases at V and 0 bases at J, with 9 bases in the middle. CDR1 SGHDT and CDR2 YYEEEE come from the germline V gene. Written as DNA, the CDR3 is TGTGCCAGCAGCTCAGGTGCCCCTAACTATGGCTACACCTTC. Amino acids: CASSSGAPNYGYTF.

This clonotype has a handful of counts. The V and J genes are TRBV6-6 and TRBJ2-6, with D tentatively TRBD2 (6 bases). Germline loops: CDR1 MNHNY, CDR2 SVGAGI (reference sequence). This CDR3 comprises 16 residues. Between the trimmed V and J ends, which lost 1 base and 4 bases, there was a span of 11 bases. CDR3 protein: CASSYFGLAGANVLTF. For the CDR3, the DNA is TGTGCCAGCAGTTACTTCGGTCTAGCGGGGGCCAACGTCCTGACTTTC.

The rearrangement uses TRBV3-1 and TRBJ2-1; D gene ambiguous. The DNA end is more similar to TRBJ2-7, so the J call may be wrong. The V gene's germline CDR1 is LGHDT and CDR2 YNNKEL (reference sequence). The CDR3 has 13 residues. CDR3 nucleotide sequence: TGTGCCAGCAGCCAAGCTCTCTTGAATGAGCAGTACTTC. Its translation: CASSQALLNEQYF.

This chain connects TRBV10-3 to TRBJ2-5; the D gene is possibly TRBD2 (6 bases). The V end lost 4 bases, the J end lost 2 bases, and 11 bases lay between the germline ends. The CDR3 spans 14 residues. Germline V gene data show CDR1 as ENHRY and CDR2 as SYGVKD. As DNA, the CDR3 is TGTGCCATCAGTGGGGGGACTTCACAAGAGACCCAGTACTTC. Translated: CAISGGTSQETQYF.

The chain couples TRBV20-1 to TRBJ1-4; D is uncertain. CDR3 length: 16 amino acids. Per germline, CDR1 DFQATT and CDR2 SNEGSKA (reference sequence). V was cut by 0 bases and J by 4 bases, with 15 bases left in between. Here the CDR3 DNA reads TGCAGTGCTAGAGACAGAATGAAAGGGATTAATGAAAAACTGTTTTTT. Residues: CSARDRMKGINEKLFF.

J is TRBJ2-3 and V is TRBV7-2; 7 bases are shared with TRBD1. This CDR3 is built from 15 residues. The germline V gene encodes CDR1 SGHTA and CDR2 FQGNSA. V lost 2 bases and J lost 0; bases outside the gene matches: 2. Here the CDR3 reads CASSLQTGSTDTQYF. For the CDR3, the DNA is TGTGCCAGCAGCTTACAGACAGGGAGCACAGATACGCAGTATTTT.

This clonotype was counted a few times. The J gene is TRBJ1-6, the V gene TRBV7-2; possibly TRBD1 for D (5 bases). The V gene lost 4 bases and the J gene lost 6 bases, with 7 bases spanning the gap. Germline V gives CDR1 SGHTA, CDR2 FQGNSA. The CDR3 sequence is 13 residues long. The CDR3 loop is CASSYDSNSPLHF. The CDR3 DNA follows: TGTGCCAGCAGCTATGACAGTAATTCACCCCTCCACTTT.

This sequence joins TRBV12-3 or TRBV12-4 and TRBJ1-1, with D maybe TRBD1 (5 bases). Trimming removed 3 bases at V and 4 bases at J, with 9 bases between. The CDR3 totals 13 residues. Written as DNA, the CDR3 is TGTGCCAGCAGTTTTGCGGGGCCCACTGAAGCTTTCTTT. This translates into CASSFAGPTEAFF.

A note on this clonotype: One end of the junction fails to match germline, which may point to a read error. The rearrangement joins TRBV7-2 to TRBJ1-5, with D hard to call. The germline V gene encodes CDR1 SGHTA and CDR2 FQGNSA. The CDR3 contains 12 residues. The CDR3, as DNA: TGTGCCAGCAACTTAACCAATCAGCCCCAGCATTTT. This gives the protein CASNLTNQPQHF.

The chain is built from TRBV20-1 and TRBJ2-2, with TRBD2 matching over 9 bases. Germline V lookup: CDR1 DFQATT, CDR2 SNEGSKA (reference sequence). The CDR3 extends over 15 amino acids. The ends lost 6 bases at V and 1 base at J; junction bases unmatched: 6. In DNA form, the CDR3 reads TGCAGTGCAACTCTAGCGGGGCTGAACACCGGGGAGCTGTTTTTT. As protein: CSATLAGLNTGELFF.

The chain links TRBV25-1 to TRBJ1-2; D call uncertain. Germline CDR1 MGHDK, CDR2 SYGVNS. This CDR3 has 12 residues. V was shortened by 1 base and J by 8 bases, with 8 bases between the two germline ends. CDR3 DNA: TGTGCCAGCAGTGAATCAGGTCTAGGCTACACCTTC. This sequence encodes CASSESGLGYTF.

This clonotype occurred a few times. The V and J genes are TRBV7-6 and TRBJ1-4; D uncertain. Trimming cost V 2 bases and J 0 bases, with 10 bases left between them. Germline CDR1 and CDR2: SGHVS and FNYEAQ. The CDR3 covers 16 residues. This CDR3 reads CASSLIEAATNEKLFF. DNA of the CDR3: TGTGCCAGCAGCTTAATTGAGGCGGCAACTAATGAAAAACTGTTTTTT.

The rearrangement joins TRBV29-1 to TRBJ2-3; tentatively, D is TRBD2 (5 bases). The CDR3 has 15 residues. V lost 1 base and J lost 3, with 14 bases in between. The germline V gene has CDR1 SQVTM and CDR2 ANQGSEA. CDR3: CSVEGSRGSTDTQYF. As DNA, the CDR3 is TGCAGCGTTGAAGGTTCCCGGGGTAGTACAGATACGCAGTATTTT.

The chain couples TRBV20-1 to TRBJ1-2; a possible D gene is TRBD1 (5 bases). The CDR3 is 13 amino acids. V lost 4 bases to trimming and J lost 5 bases, with 14 bases between them. In germline, CDR1 is DFQATT, CDR2 SNEGSKA (reference sequence). The CDR3 loop is CSATGIWGYGYTF. DNA for the CDR3: TGCAGTGCTACAGGGATTTGGGGTTATGGCTACACCTTC.

This clonotype has ten or more counts. The rearrangement links TRBV4-3 to TRBJ1-2, with D hard to call. CDR1 is LGHNA, CDR2 YSLEER, per germline. The CDR3 is made up of 14 amino acids. V was trimmed by 0 bases and J by 6 bases, leaving 11 bases between them. CDR3 DNA sequence: TGCGCCAGCAGCCAAGAATTTGGCCGGGATGGCTACACCTTC. It yields the protein CASSQEFGRDGYTF.

This clonotype was seen only a few times. V usage is TRBV29-1 and J usage is TRBJ1-1; D is undetermined. The length of the CDR3 is 13 residues. CDR1 and CDR2 from the germline V gene are SQVTM and ANQGSEA. Trimming removed 7 bases from V and 0 bases from J, with 12 bases in between. The chain's CDR3 is CSALAGLNTEAFF. CDR3 bases: TGCAGCGCCTTGGCGGGGTTGAACACTGAAGCTTTCTTT. Variable domain in full (rest from reference TRBV29-1 and TRBJ1-1): SAVISQKPSRDICQRGTSLTIQCQVDSQVTMMFWYRQQPGQSLTLIATANQGSEATYESGFVIDKFPISRPNLTFSTLTVSNMSPEDSSIYLCSALAGLNTEAFFGQGTRLTVV.

The J gene is TRBJ1-6, the V gene TRBV7-9; no reliable D call. This CDR3 has 14 residues. Germline lookup yields CDR1 SEHNR and CDR2 FQNEAQ (reference sequence). Between the trimmed V and J ends, which lost 3 bases and 9 bases, there was a span of 12 bases. As DNA, the CDR3 is TGTGCCAGCAGCTTGGAACAGACGGGTTCACCCCTCCACTTT. Its translation: CASSLEQTGSPLHF.

This clonotype occurred a few times. The V gene is TRBV10-3, the J gene TRBJ2-5; D remains ambiguous. The CDR3 extends over 14 amino acids. V was shortened by 4 bases and J by 2 bases, with 11 bases between the two germline ends. Germline loops: CDR1 ENHRY, CDR2 SYGVKD. CDR3 region: CAISGSGNQETQYF. The DNA of the CDR3 is TGTGCCATCAGTGGATCGGGTAATCAAGAGACCCAGTACTTC.

This clonotype has just one count. CDR3 residues: CASSLSTHNEKLFF. The CDR3 DNA follows: TGTGCCAGCAGCTTGTCGACTCATAATGAAAAACTGTTTTTT. This chain connects TRBV7-9 to TRBJ1-4; D is uncertain. The CDR3 totals 14 residues. Germline CDR1 is SEHNR and CDR2 is FQNEAQ (reference sequence). V was trimmed by 3 bases and J by 4 bases, leaving 9 bases between them.